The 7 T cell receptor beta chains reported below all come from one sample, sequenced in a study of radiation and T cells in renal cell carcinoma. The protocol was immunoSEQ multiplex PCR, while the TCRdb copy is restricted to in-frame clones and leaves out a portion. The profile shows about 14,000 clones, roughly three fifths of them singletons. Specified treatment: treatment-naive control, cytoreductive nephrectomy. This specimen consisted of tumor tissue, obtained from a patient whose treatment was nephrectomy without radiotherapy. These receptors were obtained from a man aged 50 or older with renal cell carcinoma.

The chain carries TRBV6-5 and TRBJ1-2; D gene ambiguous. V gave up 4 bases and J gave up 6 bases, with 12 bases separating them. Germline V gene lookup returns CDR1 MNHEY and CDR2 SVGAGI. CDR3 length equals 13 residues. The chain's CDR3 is CASSFPGRHGYTF. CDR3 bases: TGTGCCAGCAGTTTTCCGGGCCGTCATGGCTACACCTTC.

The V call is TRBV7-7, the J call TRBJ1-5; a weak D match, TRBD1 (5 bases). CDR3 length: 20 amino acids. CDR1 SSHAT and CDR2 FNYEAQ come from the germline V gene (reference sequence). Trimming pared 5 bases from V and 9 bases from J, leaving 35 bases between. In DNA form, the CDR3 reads TGTGCCAGCAGCCACACATTCGGGGGAATCCGGGACCTTGAGATCCGGCCCCAGCATTTT. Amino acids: CASSHTFGGIRDLEIRPQHF.

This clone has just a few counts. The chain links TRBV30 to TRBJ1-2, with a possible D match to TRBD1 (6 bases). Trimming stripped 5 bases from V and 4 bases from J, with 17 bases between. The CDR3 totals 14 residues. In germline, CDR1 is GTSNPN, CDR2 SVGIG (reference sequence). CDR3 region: CAWSRGAPSYGYTF. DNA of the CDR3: TGTGCCTGGTCTAGGGGGGCTCCCTCCTATGGCTACACCTTC. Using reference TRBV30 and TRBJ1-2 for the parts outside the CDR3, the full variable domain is SQTIHQWPATLVQPVGSPLSLECTVEGTSNPNLYWYRQAAGRGLQLLFYSVGIGQISSEVPQNLSASRPQDRQFILSSKKLLLSDSGFYLCAWSRGAPSYGYTFGSGTRLTVV.

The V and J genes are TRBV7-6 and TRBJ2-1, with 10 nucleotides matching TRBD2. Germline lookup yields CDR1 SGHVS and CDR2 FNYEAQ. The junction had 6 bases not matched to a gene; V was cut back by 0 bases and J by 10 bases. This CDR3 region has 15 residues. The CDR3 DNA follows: TGTGCCAGCAGCTTAGCCCCCCGGACTAGCGGCGAGCAGTTCTTC. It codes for CASSLAPRTSGEQFF.

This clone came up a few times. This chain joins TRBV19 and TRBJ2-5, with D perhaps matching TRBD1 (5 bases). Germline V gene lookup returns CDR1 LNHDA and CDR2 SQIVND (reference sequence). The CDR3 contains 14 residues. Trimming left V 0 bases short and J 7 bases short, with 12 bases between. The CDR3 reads CASSIDKNQGTQYF. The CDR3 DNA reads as TGTGCCAGTAGTATAGATAAGAACCAGGGGACCCAGTACTTC.

The CDR3 protein is CASSPTFGGRGAFF. CDR3 DNA: TGTGCCAGCAGCCCTACCTTCGGGGGGCGAGGAGCTTTCTTT. The gene calls are TRBV7-2 and TRBJ1-1, with a weak D call TRBD1 (6 bases). Trimming removed 5 bases from V and 10 bases from J, with 20 bases in between. CDR3 length equals 14 residues. Germline lookup yields CDR1 SGHTA and CDR2 FQGNSA. Variable domain in full (rest from reference TRBV7-2 and TRBJ1-1): GAGVSQSPSNKVTEKGKDVELRCDPISGHTALYWYRQSLGQGLEFLIYFQGNSAPDKSGLPSDRFSAERTGGSVSTLTIQRTQQEDSAVYLCASSPTFGGRGAFFGQGTRLTVV.

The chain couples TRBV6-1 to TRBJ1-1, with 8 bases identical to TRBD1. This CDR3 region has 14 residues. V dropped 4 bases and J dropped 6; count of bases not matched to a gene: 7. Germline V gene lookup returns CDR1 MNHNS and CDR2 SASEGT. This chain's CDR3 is CASSAGQGRAEAFF. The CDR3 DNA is TGTGCCAGCAGTGCCGGACAGGGACGGGCTGAAGCTTTCTTT.